The 9 T cell receptor beta chains below come from one sample, sequenced in a study of somatic mutations in cytotoxic T cells in rheumatoid arthritis (dated by TCRdb to about 2017). Library method: the immunoSEQ multiplex PCR assay. In its TCRdb copy, this immuneACCESS table keeps in-frame sequences only and misses some clones. Where compared with another copy, unresolved V genes explain less than half of these, and the others have no known cause. Present in this sample are approximately 10,000 clones, roughly 73% of which were seen just once. Of the sample, 4% to 6% falls within the top ten clones. Sequenced sample: CD8+ T cells sorted from blood. Source of these receptors: an adult with rheumatoid arthritis.

The V gene is TRBV27, the J gene TRBJ2-1, with D tentatively TRBD2 (5 bases). V gave up 3 bases and J gave up 2 bases, with 11 bases separating them. CDR3 size: 15 residues. Germline loops: CDR1 MNHEY, CDR2 SMNVEV (reference sequence). This chain's CDR3 is CASSLSGIPYNEQFF. For the CDR3, the DNA is TGTGCCAGCAGTTTGTCCGGGATCCCCTACAATGAGCAGTTCTTC.

This chain joins TRBV5-5 and TRBJ2-1, with 7 bases identical to TRBD2. J was trimmed by 5 bases and V by 2 bases; bases with no gene match: 7. The germline V gene encodes CDR1 SGHKS and CDR2 YYEKEE (reference sequence). This CDR3 has 15 residues. CDR3 DNA sequence: TGTGCCAGCAGCTTAGGACTAGGTTTCGACAATGAGCAGTTCTTC. As protein: CASSLGLGFDNEQFF.

V and J are TRBV7-6 and TRBJ2-1, with 11 positions matching TRBD2. V gave up 4 bases and J gave up 11 bases; unmatched junction bases: 10. The CDR3 runs 15 residues. Per the germline V gene, CDR1 is SGHVS and CDR2 is FNYEAQ. The DNA for the CDR3 is TGTGCCAGCAGCTCAGGGACTAGCGGTACAAGGAAGCAGTTCTTC. Encoded protein: CASSSGTSGTRKQFF.

The genes are TRBV28 and TRBJ2-7; perhaps TRBD2 as D (6 bases). The CDR3 has 13 residues. Germline V gene data show CDR1 as MDHEN and CDR2 as SYDVKM. The V end lost 5 bases, the J end lost 3 bases, and 11 bases lay between the germline ends. CDR3 sequence reads: CASSAGTNYEQYF. DNA for the CDR3: TGTGCCAGCAGTGCGGGGACGAACTACGAGCAGTACTTC. Together with reference TRBV28 and TRBJ2-7, the CDR3 gives the full variable domain: DVKVTQSSRYLVKRTGEKVFLECVQDMDHENMFWYRQDPGLGLRLIYFSYDVKMKEKGDIPEGYSVSREKKERFSLILESASTNQTSMYLCASSAGTNYEQYFGPGTRLTVT.

The J gene is TRBJ2-1, the V gene TRBV7-9, with D possibly TRBD1 on 6 matching bases. Looked up from germline, CDR1 is SEHNR and CDR2 is FQNEAQ (reference sequence). V was clipped by 1 base and J by 8 bases, with 12 bases between them. This CDR3 has 14 amino acids. CDR3 bases: TGTGCCAGCAGCTTAGGGACAGTGGTGGATGAGCAGTTCTTC. This encodes CASSLGTVVDEQFF.

This chain connects TRBV11-3 to TRBJ2-1; the match to TRBD2 covers 16 bases. With V trimmed by 2 bases and J by 2 bases, 3 bases remained unmatched. CDR1 is SGHNT, CDR2 YENEEA, per germline. This CDR3 contains 18 residues. The CDR3 reads CASSLLGTSGGAYNEQFF. The CDR3 DNA is TGTGCCAGCAGCTTATTAGGGACTAGCGGGGGGGCCTACAATGAGCAGTTCTTC.

Only a few counts were recorded for this clone. The V and J genes are TRBV4-3 and TRBJ2-2; D possibly corresponds to TRBD2 (6 bases). This CDR3 region has 15 residues. Germline CDR1 is LGHNA and CDR2 is YSLEER. V lost 0 bases and J 7 bases, leaving 12 bases between the germline ends. CDR3 coding DNA: TGCGCCAGCAGCCAAGATTGGGGACTTGGCGGGGAGCTGTTTTTT. Translation: CASSQDWGLGGELFF.

The V gene is TRBV6-6, the J gene TRBJ1-1, with 8 bases matching TRBD1. Germline V CDR1 and CDR2: MNHNY, SVGAGI (reference sequence). The CDR3 covers 13 residues. V shed 7 bases, J shed 9 bases, and the junction held 10 bases outside the gene matches. The CDR3 bases are TGTGCCAGCACTCAAGACAGGGGTGAGCAAGCTTTCTTT. Translated: CASTQDRGEQAFF.

This clone occurred a few times. The chain couples TRBV30 to TRBJ1-5; D uncertain. CDR1 and CDR2 (germline): GTSNPN, SVGIG (reference sequence). V lost 3 bases, J lost 5 bases, and 11 bases lay in between. The CDR3 sequence is 13 residues long. CDR3 DNA sequence: TGTGCCTGGAGCAATGCCCAGTATCAGCCCCAGCATTTT. Amino acids: CAWSNAQYQPQHF.